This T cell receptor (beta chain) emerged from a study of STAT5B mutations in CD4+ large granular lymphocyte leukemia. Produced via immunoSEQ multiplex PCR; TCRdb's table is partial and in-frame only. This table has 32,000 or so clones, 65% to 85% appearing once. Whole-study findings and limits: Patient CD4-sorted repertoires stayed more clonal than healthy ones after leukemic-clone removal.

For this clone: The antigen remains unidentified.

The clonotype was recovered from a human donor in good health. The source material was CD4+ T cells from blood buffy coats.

CDR3 in amino acids: CASSWRDMNTEAFF. In DNA, the CDR3 is TGTGCCAGCAGCTGGCGGGACATGAACACTGAAGCTTTCTTT. The chain couples TRBV5-5 to TRBJ1-1; TRBD1 might be the D (6 bases). The V end lost 3 bases, the J end lost 0 bases, and 9 bases lay between the germline ends. Germline V gene lookup returns CDR1 SGHKS and CDR2 YYEKEE (reference sequence). The CDR3 contains 14 residues.